This TCR beta chain was profiled in a study of Graves' ophthalmopathy and Graves' hyperthyroidism (dated by TCRdb to about 2018). Background on the whole study: Peripheral blood was collected at initial diagnosis, before any treatment. The study used signatures of the TCR beta repertoire to tell Graves' ophthalmopathy apart from Graves' hyperthyroidism and to predict which patients would progress to ophthalmopathy. In total, some 140 blood samples were TCR-sequenced: approximately 42 ophthalmopathy, some 75 hyperthyroidism and about 17 hyperthyroidism-to-ophthalmopathy patients. Following sample collection, hyperthyroidism patients were given methimazole at a starting dose of 30 mg daily, and ophthalmopathy patients were given high-dose intravenous methylprednisolone. The roughly 100 discovery patients were randomly divided into training and test sets at a 7:3 ratio. To explore V-J signatures that distinguish ophthalmopathy from hyperthyroidism, a discovery set of 100 patients was enrolled, made up of 40 to 45 with ophthalmopathy and some 60 with stable hyperthyroidism. T-cell repertoires of thyroid tissue and blood were compared in over 5 hyperthyroidism patients. An independent validation cohort comprised fewer than 20 hyperthyroidism patients and 15 to 17 patients who later progressed from hyperthyroidism to ophthalmopathy. The research as a whole found: Ophthalmopathy was separated from stable hyperthyroidism by the 13-signature model with about 90% sensitivity and just under 84% specificity in cross-validation and with 80%/75% in the test set. Most of the expanded thyroid clonotypes with a frequency above 0.001 were also detected in blood, and it was suggested that the thyroid immune response may be reflected by blood repertoires. In validation, the model predicted ophthalmopathy progression with about 71% sensitivity and 72.22% specificity; around twelve predicted patients were CT-confirmed with GO in a median of 6.5 months. No statistical method was used to set the sample size in advance, and the investigators knew which group each participant was assigned to.

A patient counted as having stable hyperthyroidism if there was no progression to ophthalmopathy within 18 months of follow-up. Hyperthyroidism patients were newly diagnosed, with disease duration under 2 months, and aged 18 to 65 years. Patients were excluded if they had other autoimmune diseases, uncontrolled infections, pregnancy or lactation. Clinical symptoms, serum thyroxine, TRAb, thyroid ultrasound and orbital computed tomography were used for diagnosis. Ficoll-Paque density gradient centrifugation was used to isolate PBMCs from about 10 ml of fresh peripheral blood. Total RNA was extracted with Trizol reagent and quality-checked on an Agilent 2100 Bioanalyzer. This clonotype has a single count. No antigen is known for it. This may arise from a read error, as a much more abundant clone is one base away. The conserved phenylalanine or tryptophan normally closing the CDR3 is absent here, so this likely arose from a read error.

The CDR3 contains 16 residues when both ends are counted. Only CDR3 DNA remains: 48 bases, in frame from the first base. Trimming at the junction amounts to 4 bases on V and 3 bases on J, and the germline ends lie 15 bases apart. Reading the germline V gene gives CDR1 KGHDR and CDR2 SFDVKD. TCR beta CDR3 regions were amplified from RNA transcripts for repertoire sequencing. HTBI primers and the Qiagen OneStep RT-PCR kit were used in a first-round RT-PCR, which was followed by a second-round multiplex PCR, size selection and purification. Libraries were sequenced paired-end with 100 bp reads on an Illumina HiSeq2000. From the authors' description of their analysis: SOAPnuke was used for read processing, and reads with adapters, uncalled bases, a mean Phred below 15, or no exact constant-primer or identifier match were discarded. COPE v1.2.5 was used to merge the high-quality paired reads. Unique nucleotide sequences were defined as clonotypes and aligned to IMGT TRB V, D and J references using MiTCR v1.1. Analysis was restricted to V-J combinations with a frequency above 0.0001, which covered 99% to 99.2% of repertoires. For each V-J combination, a TCR clonal expansion and chaos score was defined as F50 clonal expansion divided by the chaos observed in the TCRdist matrix. Welch's t-statistics and random forest were used to narrow the features down to approximately 13 V-J combinations, which were then fed into a naive Bayes classifier. The Morisita-Horn index was used to measure how similar the thyroid and blood repertoires were. In-frame beta chains were kept once TCRdb had trimmed the public reads at Q25 with fastp and called clones with MiXCR. Each CDR3 protein gets just one entry, which takes the most common genes and DNA from the rows behind it. These V and J calls rely on TCRdb rather than the paper's analysis. The sample data list hundreds of thousands of distinct CDR3 sequences, and over 20% of these were observed just once. The top ten clonotypes cover around 3% of the sample.

Recombination connected TRBV24-1 to TRBJ1-5; possibly the D gene is TRBD1, per 6 matching bases. The source material was peripheral blood. This TCR was recovered from a woman younger than 35 with stable Graves' hyperthyroidism. Donor details come from another sample of the same person, matched by shared clones. The encoded CDR3 is CATSEKQGSSNQPQHY. Read as DNA, the sequence is TGTGCCACCAGTGAAAAACAGGGTTCTTCCAATCAGCCCCAGCATTAT.